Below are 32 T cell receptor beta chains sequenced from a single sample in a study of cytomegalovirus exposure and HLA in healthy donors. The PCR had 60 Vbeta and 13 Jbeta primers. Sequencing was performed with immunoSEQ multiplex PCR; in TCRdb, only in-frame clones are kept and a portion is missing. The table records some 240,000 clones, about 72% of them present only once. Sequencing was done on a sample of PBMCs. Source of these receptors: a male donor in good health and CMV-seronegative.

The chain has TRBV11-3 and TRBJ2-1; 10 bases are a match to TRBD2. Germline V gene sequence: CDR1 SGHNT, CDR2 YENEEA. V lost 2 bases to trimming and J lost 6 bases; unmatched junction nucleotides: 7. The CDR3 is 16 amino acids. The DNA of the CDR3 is TGTGCCAGCAGCTTATCTCTAGCGGGAGTGTGCAATGAGCAGTTCTTC. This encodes CASSLSLAGVCNEQFF.

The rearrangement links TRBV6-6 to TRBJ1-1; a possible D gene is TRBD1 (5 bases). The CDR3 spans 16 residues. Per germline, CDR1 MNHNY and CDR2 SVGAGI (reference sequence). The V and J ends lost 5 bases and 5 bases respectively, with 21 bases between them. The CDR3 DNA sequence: TGTGCCAGCAGTCCCCGGGGGACTTTTACGGGGACTGAAGCTTTCTTT. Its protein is CASSPRGTFTGTEAFF.

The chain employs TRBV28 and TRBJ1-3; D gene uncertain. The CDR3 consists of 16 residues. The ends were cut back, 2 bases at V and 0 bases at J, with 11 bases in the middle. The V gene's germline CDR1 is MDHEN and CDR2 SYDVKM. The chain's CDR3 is CASSLTPGISGNTIYF. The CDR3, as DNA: TGTGCCAGCAGTTTAACCCCGGGGATCTCTGGAAACACCATATATTTT.

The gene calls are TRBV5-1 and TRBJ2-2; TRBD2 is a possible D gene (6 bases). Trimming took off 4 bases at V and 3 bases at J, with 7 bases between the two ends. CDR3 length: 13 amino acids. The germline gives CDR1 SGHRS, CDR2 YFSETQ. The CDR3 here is CASSTGDTGELFF. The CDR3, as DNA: TGCGCCAGCAGCACGGGGGACACCGGGGAGCTGTTTTTT.

The CDR3 DNA sequence: TGTGCCAGCTCACCAGACAGACGTCTTAGCAATCAGCCCCAGCATTTT. This gives the protein CASSPDRRLSNQPQHF. The genes are TRBV18 and TRBJ1-5; perhaps TRBD1 as D (5 bases). Germline loops: CDR1 KGHSH, CDR2 LQKENI. There are 16 residues in the CDR3. The ends were cut back, 2 bases at V and 0 bases at J, with 11 bases in the middle.

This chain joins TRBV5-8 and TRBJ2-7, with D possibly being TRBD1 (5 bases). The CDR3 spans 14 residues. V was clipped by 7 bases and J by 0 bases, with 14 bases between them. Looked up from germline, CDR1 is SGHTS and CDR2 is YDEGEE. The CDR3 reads CASLLGLSSYEQYF. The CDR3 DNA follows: TGTGCCAGCCTATTGGGGCTAAGCTCCTACGAGCAGTACTTC.

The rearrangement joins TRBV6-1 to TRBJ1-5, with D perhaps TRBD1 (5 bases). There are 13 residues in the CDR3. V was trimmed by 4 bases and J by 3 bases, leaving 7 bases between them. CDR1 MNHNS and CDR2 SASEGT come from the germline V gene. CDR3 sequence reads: CASSGQNNQPQHF. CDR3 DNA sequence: TGTGCCAGCAGTGGACAGAACAATCAGCCCCAGCATTTT.

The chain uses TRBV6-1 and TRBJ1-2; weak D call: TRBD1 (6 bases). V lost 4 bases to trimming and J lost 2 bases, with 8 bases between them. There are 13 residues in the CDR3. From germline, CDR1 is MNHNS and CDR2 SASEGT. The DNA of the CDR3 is TGTGCCAGCAGTGGCCAGGGGAACTATGGCTACACCTTC. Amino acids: CASSGQGNYGYTF.

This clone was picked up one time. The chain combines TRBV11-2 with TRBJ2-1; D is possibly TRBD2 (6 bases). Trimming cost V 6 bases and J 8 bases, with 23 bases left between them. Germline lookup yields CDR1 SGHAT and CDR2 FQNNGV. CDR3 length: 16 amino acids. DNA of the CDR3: TGTGCCAGCAGTTTTAGCGGAGTCGGGTTCTATGATGAGCAGTTCTTC. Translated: CASSFSGVGFYDEQFF.

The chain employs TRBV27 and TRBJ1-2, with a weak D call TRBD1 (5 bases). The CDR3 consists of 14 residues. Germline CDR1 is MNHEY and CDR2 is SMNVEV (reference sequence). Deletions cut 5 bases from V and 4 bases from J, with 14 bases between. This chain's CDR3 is CASSRPGEGYGYTF. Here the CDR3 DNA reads TGTGCCAGCAGTCGACCGGGGGAGGGCTATGGCTACACCTTC.

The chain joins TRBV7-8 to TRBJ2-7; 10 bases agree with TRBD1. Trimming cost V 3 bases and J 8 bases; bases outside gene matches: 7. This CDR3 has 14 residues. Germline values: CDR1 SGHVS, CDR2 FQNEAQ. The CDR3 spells CASSFSGTGDQQYF. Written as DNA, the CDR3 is TGTGCCAGCAGCTTCTCGGGGACAGGGGACCAGCAGTACTTC. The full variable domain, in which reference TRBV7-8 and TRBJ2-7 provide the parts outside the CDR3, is GAGVSQSPRYKVAKRGQDVALRCDPISGHVSLFWYQQALGQGPEFLTYFQNEAQLDKSGLPSDRFFAERPEGSVSTLKIQRTQQEDSAVYLCASSFSGTGDQQYFGPGTRLTVT.

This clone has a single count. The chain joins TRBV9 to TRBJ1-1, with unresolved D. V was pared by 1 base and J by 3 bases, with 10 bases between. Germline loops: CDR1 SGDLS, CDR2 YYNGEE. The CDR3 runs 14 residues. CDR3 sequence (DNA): TGTGCCAGCAGCGTAAACAGAATCGACACTGAAGCTTTCTTT. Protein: CASSVNRIDTEAFF. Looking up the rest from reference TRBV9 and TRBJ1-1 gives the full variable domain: DSGVTQTPKHLITATGQRVTLRCSPRSGDLSVYWYQQSLDQGLQFLIQYYNGEERAKGNILERFSAQQFPDLHSELNLSSLELGDSALYFCASSVNRIDTEAFFGQGTRLTVV.

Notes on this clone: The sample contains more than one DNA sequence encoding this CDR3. Here the CDR3 reads CASSLQGAGYGYTF. The CDR3 nucleotides read TGTGCCAGCAGCCTACAGGGGGCGGGGTATGGCTACACCTTC. This chain links TRBV7-3 with TRBJ1-2, with TRBD1 identical over 9 bases. Germline CDR1 and CDR2: SGHTA and FQGTGA. The CDR3 covers 14 residues. V trimming: 5 bases; J trimming: 5 bases; junction bases outside the gene matches: 6.

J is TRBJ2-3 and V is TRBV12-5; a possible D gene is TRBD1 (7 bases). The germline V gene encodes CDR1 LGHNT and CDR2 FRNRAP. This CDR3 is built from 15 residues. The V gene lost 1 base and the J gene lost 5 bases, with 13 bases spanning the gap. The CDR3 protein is CASGLARQGGDTQYF. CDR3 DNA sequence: TGTGCTAGTGGTTTGGCCCGACAGGGAGGAGATACGCAGTATTTT.

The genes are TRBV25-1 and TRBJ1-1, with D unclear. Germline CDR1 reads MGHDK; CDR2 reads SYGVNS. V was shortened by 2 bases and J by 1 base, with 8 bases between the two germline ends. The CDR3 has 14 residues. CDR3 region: CASSEGDWNTEAFF. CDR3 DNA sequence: TGTGCCAGCAGTGAAGGAGATTGGAACACTGAAGCTTTCTTT.

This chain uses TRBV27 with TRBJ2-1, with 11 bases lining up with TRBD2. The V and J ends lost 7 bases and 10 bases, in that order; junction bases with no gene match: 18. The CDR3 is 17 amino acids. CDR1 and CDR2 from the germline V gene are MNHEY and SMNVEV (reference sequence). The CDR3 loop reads CASNPGTSGRRPMEQFF. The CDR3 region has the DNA TGTGCCAGCAACCCTGGGACTAGCGGTCGTCGGCCGATGGAGCAGTTCTTC.

CDR3 coding DNA: TGTGCCAGCAGCGTTCTAGCGGGAGAGATCTACGAGCAGTACTTC. This gives the protein CASSVLAGEIYEQYF. The chain combines TRBV9 with TRBJ2-7; TRBD2 agrees at 10 bases. J gave up 3 bases and V 2 bases, and 5 bases lay outside the gene matches. The V gene's germline CDR1 is SGDLS and CDR2 YYNGEE. CDR3 length: 15 amino acids.

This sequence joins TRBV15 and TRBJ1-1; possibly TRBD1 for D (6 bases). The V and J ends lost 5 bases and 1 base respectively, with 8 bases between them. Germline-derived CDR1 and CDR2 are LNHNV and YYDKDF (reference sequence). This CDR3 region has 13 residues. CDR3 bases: TGTGCCACCAGCTTGGGACAGAACACTGAAGCTTTCTTT. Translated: CATSLGQNTEAFF.

The CDR3 protein is CASKGREIAYEQYF. The CDR3 DNA reads TGTGCCAGCAAGGGCCGGGAGATCGCGTACGAGCAGTACTTC. V is TRBV27 and J is TRBJ2-7; maybe TRBD2 (6 bases). CDR1 is MNHEY, CDR2 SMNVEV, per germline (reference sequence). The length of the CDR3 is 14 residues. V shed 7 bases and J shed 4 bases, with 17 bases lying between them.

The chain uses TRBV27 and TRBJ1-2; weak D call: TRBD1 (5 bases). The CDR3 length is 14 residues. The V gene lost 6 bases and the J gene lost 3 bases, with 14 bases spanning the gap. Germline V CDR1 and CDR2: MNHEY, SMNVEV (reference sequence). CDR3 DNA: TGTGCCAGCAGCCCCGTCGGGGGAGACTATGGCTACACCTTC. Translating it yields CASSPVGGDYGYTF.

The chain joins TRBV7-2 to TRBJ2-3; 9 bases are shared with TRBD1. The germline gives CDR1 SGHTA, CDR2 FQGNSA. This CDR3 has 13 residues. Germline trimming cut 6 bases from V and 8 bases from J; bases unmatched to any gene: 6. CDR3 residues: CASSRTGESTQYF. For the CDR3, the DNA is TGTGCCAGCAGTCGGACAGGGGAAAGTACGCAGTATTTT.

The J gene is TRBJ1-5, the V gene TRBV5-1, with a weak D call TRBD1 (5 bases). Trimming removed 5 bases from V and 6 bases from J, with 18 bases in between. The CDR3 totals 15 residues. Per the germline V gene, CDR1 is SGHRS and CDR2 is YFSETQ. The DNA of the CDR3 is TGCGCCAGCAGTCCGGACGGACAATGGGTTCAGCCCCAGCATTTT. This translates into CASSPDGQWVQPQHF.

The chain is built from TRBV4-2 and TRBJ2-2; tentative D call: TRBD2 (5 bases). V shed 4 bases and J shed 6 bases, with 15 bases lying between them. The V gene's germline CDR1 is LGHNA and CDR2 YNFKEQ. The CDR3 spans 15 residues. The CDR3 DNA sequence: TGTGCCAGCAGCCCACTCTCACTAGTTTCCGGGGAGCTGTTTTTT. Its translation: CASSPLSLVSGELFF.

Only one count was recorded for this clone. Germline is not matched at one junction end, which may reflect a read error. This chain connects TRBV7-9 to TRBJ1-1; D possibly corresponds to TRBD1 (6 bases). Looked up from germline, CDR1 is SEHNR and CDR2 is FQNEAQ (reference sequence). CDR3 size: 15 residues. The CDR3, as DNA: TGTTCCAGCAGCTTACCCCGTGGGGGGGCATCTGAAGCTTTCTTT. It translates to CSSSLPRGGASEAFF. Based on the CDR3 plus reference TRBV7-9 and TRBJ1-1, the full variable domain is DTGVSQNPRHKITKRGQNVTFRCDPISEHNRLYWYRQTLGQGPEFLTYFQNEAQLEKSRLLSDRFSAERPKGSFSTLEIQRTEQGDSAMYLCSSSLPRGGASEAFFGQGTRLTVV.

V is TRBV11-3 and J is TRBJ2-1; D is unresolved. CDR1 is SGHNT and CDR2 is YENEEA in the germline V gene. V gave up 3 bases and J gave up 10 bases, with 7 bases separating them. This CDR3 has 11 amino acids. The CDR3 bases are TGTGCCAGCAGCTTGAGAGGAGAGCAGTTCTTC. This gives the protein CASSLRGEQFF.

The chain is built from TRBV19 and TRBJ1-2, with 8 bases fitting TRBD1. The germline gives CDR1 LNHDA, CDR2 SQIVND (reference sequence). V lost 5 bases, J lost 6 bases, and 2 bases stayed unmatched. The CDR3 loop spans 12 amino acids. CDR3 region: CASSQGADGYTF. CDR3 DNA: TGTGCCAGTAGTCAGGGGGCTGATGGCTACACCTTC. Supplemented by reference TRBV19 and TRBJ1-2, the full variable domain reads DGGITQSPKYLFRKEGQNVTLSCEQNLNHDAMYWYRQDPGQGLRLIYYSQIVNDFQKGDIAEGYSVSREKKESFPLTVTSAQKNPTAFYLCASSQGADGYTFGSGTRLTVV.

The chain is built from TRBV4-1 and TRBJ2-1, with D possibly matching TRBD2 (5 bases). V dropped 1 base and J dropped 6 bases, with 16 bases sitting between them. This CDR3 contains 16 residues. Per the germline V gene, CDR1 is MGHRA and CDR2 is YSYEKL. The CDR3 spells CASSQGPRTSINEQFF. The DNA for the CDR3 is TGCGCCAGCAGCCAAGGGCCGAGGACTTCGATCAATGAGCAGTTCTTC.

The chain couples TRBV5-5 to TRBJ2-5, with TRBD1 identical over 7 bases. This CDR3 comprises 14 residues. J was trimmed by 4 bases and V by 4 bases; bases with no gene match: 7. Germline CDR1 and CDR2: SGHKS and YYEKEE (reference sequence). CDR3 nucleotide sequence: TGTGCCAGCAGCAAGGACAGGTTAGGAGAGACCCAGTACTTC. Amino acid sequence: CASSKDRLGETQYF. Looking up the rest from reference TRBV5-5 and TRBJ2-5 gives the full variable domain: DAGVTQSPTHLIKTRGQQVTLRCSPISGHKSVSWYQQVLGQGPQFIFQYYEKEERGRGNFPDRFSARQFPNYSSELNVNALLLGDSALYLCASSKDRLGETQYFGPGTRLLVL.

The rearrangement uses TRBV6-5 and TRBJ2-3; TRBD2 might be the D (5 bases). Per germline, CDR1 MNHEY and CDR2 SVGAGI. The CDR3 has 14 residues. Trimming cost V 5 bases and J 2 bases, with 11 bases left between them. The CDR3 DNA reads TGTGCCAGCAGTCGCCGGACTTACACAGATACGCAGTATTTT. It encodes CASSRRTYTDTQYF.

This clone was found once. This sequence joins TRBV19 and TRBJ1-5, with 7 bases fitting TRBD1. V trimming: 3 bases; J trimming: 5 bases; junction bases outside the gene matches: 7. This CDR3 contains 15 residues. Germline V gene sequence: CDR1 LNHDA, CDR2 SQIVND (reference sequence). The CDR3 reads CASSMANRGYQPQHF. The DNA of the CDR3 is TGTGCCAGTAGTATGGCGAACAGGGGATATCAGCCCCAGCATTTT.

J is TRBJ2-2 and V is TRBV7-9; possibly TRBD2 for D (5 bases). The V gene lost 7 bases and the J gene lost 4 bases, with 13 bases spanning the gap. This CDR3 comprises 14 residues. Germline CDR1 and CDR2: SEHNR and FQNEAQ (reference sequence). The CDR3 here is CASIAAGGTGELFF. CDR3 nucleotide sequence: TGTGCCAGCATCGCGGCTGGAGGCACCGGGGAGCTGTTTTTT.

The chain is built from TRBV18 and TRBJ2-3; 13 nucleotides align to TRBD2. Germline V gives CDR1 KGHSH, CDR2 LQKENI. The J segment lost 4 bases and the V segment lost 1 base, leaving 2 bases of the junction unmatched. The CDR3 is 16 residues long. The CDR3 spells CASSPRGLAGPDTQYF. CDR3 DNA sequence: TGTGCCAGCTCACCACGGGGACTAGCGGGACCAGATACGCAGTATTTT.